This entry concerns a single TCR beta chain. Antigen: not known. This sample is drawn from a study of T cells in Graves' hyperthyroidism and ophthalmopathy. General study results and limits: Most clonotypes that expanded in the thyroid above 0.001 also showed up in blood. Ophthalmopathy could be told apart from stable hyperthyroidism with a 13 V-J model.

TCR beta CDR3 region amplification was performed from RNA transcripts. A set of HTBI primers served as the primers for a first-round RT-PCR of the TCR CDR3. In TCRdb, the multiplex PCR reads were re-called with MiXCR into one record per CDR3 protein. The table lists hundreds of thousands of distinct CDR3 sequences, around 40% of them singletons. Over 18 months, lack of ophthalmopathy progression marked Graves' hyperthyroidism as stable. From germline, CDR1 is SGHRS and CDR2 YFSETQ. This CDR3 contains 16 residues. The V gene end was trimmed by 4 bases and the J gene end by 7 bases; junction bases not matched to a gene: 16.

Material for sequencing was blood. The V call is TRBV5-1, the J call TRBJ2-7; 8 nucleotides match TRBD1. This TCR was sampled from a middle-aged woman with Graves' hyperthyroidism. CDR3 in DNA: TGCGCCAGCAGCCCTGAGCAGGGGGCGAGGTCCAATGAGCAGTACTTC. Translation: CASSPEQGARSNEQYF.